What follows is one T cell receptor beta chain and its context. Its matching antigen is unknown. Using its own MiXCR run on the RT-PCR reads, TCRdb lists one record per CDR3 protein. The data show about 520,000 distinct CDR3 sequences, about 10% seen once. The sample belongs to a study of response to subunit inactivated influenza vaccine. General study findings and limits: A suggestion made by the authors is that each seasonal influenza vaccination recruits few new T cells.

The sample consisted of PBMCs from blood, taken about 6 weeks after vaccination. The clonotype was recovered from a man aged 50 or older who received an inactivated influenza vaccine.

The CDR3 DNA sequence: TGTGCCAGCAGCCAAATCGGGACAGGACTTACCTACGAGCAGTACTTC. It specifies CASSQIGTGLTYEQYF. The gene calls are TRBV4-2 and TRBJ2-7; 8 bases are a match to TRBD1. This CDR3 has 16 amino acids. Germline loops: CDR1 LGHNA, CDR2 YNFKEQ. J gave up 2 bases and V 2 bases, and 8 bases lay outside the gene matches.